The 31 T cell receptor beta chains reported below all come from one sample, sequenced in a study of OX40 agonist ivuxolimab in advanced cancers. Repertoires were generated with immunoSEQ multiplex PCR, while TCRdb's copy carries only in-frame clones and drops some. Counted here are some 71,000 clones, about four fifths occurring once; the ten biggest clones make up around 0.73%. Sequences were derived from CD4+ or CD8+ T cells sorted from blood, sampled in a trial of the OX40 agonist ivuxolimab. The origin of the receptors is an adult with an advanced solid tumor such as melanoma, head and neck, liver or kidney cancer.

In its sample, this clone was seen once. The chain uses TRBV27 and TRBJ2-1, with 9 bases aligning to TRBD2. V shed 4 bases and J 3 bases; nucleotides not matched to a gene: 13. The V gene's germline CDR1 is MNHEY and CDR2 SMNVEV (reference sequence). This CDR3 contains 18 residues. The CDR3 DNA sequence: TGTGCCAGCAGTTCCCGGGCGGGAGGGCTTTCCATCTACAATGAGCAGTTCTTC. Translating gives CASSSRAGGLSIYNEQFF.

This clone was seen more than once but under ten times. The rearrangement links TRBV11-3 to TRBJ2-5; 15 bases fit TRBD2. J gave up 4 bases and V 3 bases, and 0 bases lay outside the gene matches. CDR3 length: 15 residues. CDR1 SGHNT and CDR2 YENEEA come from the germline V gene. This CDR3 reads CASSLGLAGGETQYF. The CDR3 coding sequence is TGTGCCAGCAGCTTGGGACTAGCGGGGGGAGAGACCCAGTACTTC. The full variable domain, its missing parts supplied by reference TRBV11-3 and TRBJ2-5, is EAGVVQSPRYKIIEKKQPVAFWCNPISGHNTLYWYLQNLGQGPELLIRYENEEAVDDSQLPKDRFSAERLKGVDSTLKIQPAELGDSAVYLCASSLGLAGGETQYFGPGTRLLVL.

This chain uses TRBV19 with TRBJ2-1, with 10 positions matching TRBD2. Germline V CDR1 and CDR2: LNHDA, SQIVND (reference sequence). Losses at the gene ends were 7 bases for V and 2 bases for J; bases not matched to a gene: 5. There are 15 residues in the CDR3. The CDR3 spells CASNTGLAAYNEQFF. In DNA form, the CDR3 reads TGTGCCAGTAATACTGGACTAGCGGCCTACAATGAGCAGTTCTTC.

The V gene is TRBV2, the J gene TRBJ1-2; maybe TRBD1 (5 bases). V was trimmed by 7 bases and J by 1 base, leaving 16 bases between them. Germline V gene sequence: CDR1 SNHLY, CDR2 FYNNEI. The CDR3 is 15 residues long. The DNA of the CDR3 is TGTGCCAGCACCGGGGGGACCAGCGGTAACTATGGCTACACCTTC. This gives the protein CASTGGTSGNYGYTF. The whole variable domain, remainder taken from reference TRBV2 and TRBJ1-2, is EPEVTQTPSHQVTQMGQEVILRCVPISNHLYFYWYRQILGQKVEFLVSFYNNEISEKSEIFDDQFSVERPDGSNFTLKIRSTKLEDSAMYFCASTGGTSGNYGYTFGSGTRLTVV.

The rearrangement joins TRBV28 to TRBJ1-3; 7 bases match TRBD1. CDR3 length equals 14 residues. J was trimmed by 8 bases and V by 7 bases; bases with no gene match: 11. In germline, CDR1 is MDHEN, CDR2 SYDVKM. Here the CDR3 reads CASNQPDRLDTIYF. The CDR3 coding sequence is TGTGCCAGCAACCAACCGGACAGGTTGGACACCATATATTTT.

This CDR3 is CASSLAGGYNSPLHF. DNA for the CDR3: TGTGCCAGCAGCTTAGCTGGGGGTTATAATTCACCCCTCCACTTT. The chain is built from TRBV7-2 and TRBJ1-6, with a possible D match to TRBD1 (5 bases). V lost 0 bases and J 4 bases, leaving 7 bases between the germline ends. Germline CDR1 and CDR2: SGHTA and FQGNSA. The CDR3 sequence is 15 residues long.

The chain combines TRBV6-1 with TRBJ1-5, with D unclear. There are 16 residues in the CDR3. The ends were cut back, 3 bases at V and 4 bases at J, with 16 bases in the middle. Germline values: CDR1 MNHNS, CDR2 SASEGT. For the CDR3, the DNA is TGTGCCAGCAGTGACGAGGGTTCCGTCCCTAATCAGCCCCAGCATTTT. Residues: CASSDEGSVPNQPQHF.

The chain is built from TRBV6-1 and TRBJ1-2; D remains ambiguous. The V and J ends lost 1 base and 2 bases respectively, with 8 bases between them. CDR3 length: 14 residues. The germline V gene encodes CDR1 MNHNS and CDR2 SASEGT. The CDR3: CASSEGPANYGYTF. The CDR3 region has the DNA TGTGCCAGCAGTGAAGGTCCGGCAAACTATGGCTACACCTTC.

This clone was seen a single time. V usage is TRBV7-3 and J usage is TRBJ2-7; D possibly matches TRBD1 or TRBD2 (5 bases each). Trimming left V 2 bases short and J 2 bases short, with 10 bases between. The germline V gene encodes CDR1 SGHTA and CDR2 FQGTGA. The length of the CDR3 is 14 residues. CDR3 in amino acids: CASSLGTLAYEQYF. The CDR3 bases are TGTGCCAGCAGCTTAGGGACCCTAGCCTACGAGCAGTACTTC.

This clone was recorded a few times. The chain joins TRBV2 to TRBJ1-5; a possible D gene is TRBD1 (6 bases). The CDR3 extends over 14 amino acids. Trimming removed 5 bases from V and 6 bases from J, with 14 bases in between. Per the germline V gene, CDR1 is SNHLY and CDR2 is FYNNEI. Here the CDR3 reads CASSNTGRGQPQHF. CDR3 in DNA: TGTGCCAGCAGTAACACAGGGAGAGGTCAGCCCCAGCATTTT.

The CDR3 sequence: CASSWTANTEAFF. The CDR3 region has the DNA TGTGCCAGCAGTTGGACAGCGAACACTGAAGCTTTCTTT. The V and J genes are TRBV7-9 and TRBJ1-1; tentatively, D is TRBD1 (6 bases). With 6 bases removed from V and 1 base from J, the gap between germline ends came to 9 bases. This CDR3 has 13 residues. The germline gives CDR1 SEHNR, CDR2 FQNEAQ (reference sequence).

The chain has TRBV6-5 and TRBJ1-2; possibly TRBD1 for D (6 bases). The CDR3 is 15 amino acids. Germline V gene data show CDR1 as MNHEY and CDR2 as SVGAGI. V dropped 5 bases and J dropped 0 bases, with 13 bases sitting between them. CDR3 DNA sequence: TGTGCCAGCAGTCTAAACAGGGTAGCTAACTATGGCTACACCTTC. Its translation: CASSLNRVANYGYTF.

V is TRBV5-6 and J is TRBJ2-7; 9 bases are shared with TRBD2. Germline V CDR1 and CDR2: SGHDT, YYEEEE. CDR3 size: 16 residues. J lost 1 base, V lost 2 bases, and 7 bases had no gene match. The CDR3 region is CASSFFGLATSYEQYF. The CDR3 DNA follows: TGTGCCAGCAGCTTTTTTGGACTAGCGACATCCTACGAGCAGTACTTC.

The chain uses TRBV10-2 and TRBJ1-5, with TRBD1 matching 12 bases. The CDR3 consists of 14 residues. V lost 7 bases and J lost 5; bases outside the gene matches: 3. Germline lookup yields CDR1 WSHSY and CDR2 SAAADI. The CDR3 here is CASTGTGGHQPQHF. The CDR3, as DNA: TGCGCCAGCACTGGGACAGGGGGCCATCAGCCCCAGCATTTT.

The rearrangement joins TRBV28 to TRBJ1-5; D unresolved. CDR3 length: 15 residues. In germline, CDR1 is MDHEN, CDR2 SYDVKM. The V gene lost 2 bases and the J gene lost 6 bases, with 14 bases spanning the gap. This chain's CDR3 is CASSLQTPVGQPQHF. CDR3 DNA: TGTGCCAGCAGTTTACAGACGCCAGTGGGTCAGCCCCAGCATTTT.

J is TRBJ2-7 and V is TRBV30, with TRBD2 matching 7 bases. In germline, CDR1 is GTSNPN, CDR2 SVGIG (reference sequence). The CDR3 length is 14 residues. V lost 0 bases and J lost 3; bases outside the gene matches: 5. The DNA for the CDR3 is TGTGCCTGGAGTGTTGGGGGGGGATTCTACGAGCAGTACTTC. This codes for CAWSVGGGFYEQYF.

The V call is TRBV18, the J call TRBJ2-2; D could derive from TRBD1 or TRBD2 (6 bases each). The germline gives CDR1 KGHSH, CDR2 LQKENI. The CDR3 is 16 amino acids. Between the trimmed V and J ends, which lost 3 bases and 4 bases, there was a span of 15 bases. CDR3 residues: CASSPARGGGTGELFF. As DNA, the CDR3 is TGTGCCAGCTCACCCGCCCGAGGGGGAGGCACCGGGGAGCTGTTTTTT.

The chain uses TRBV14 and TRBJ2-5; TRBD1 agrees at 7 bases. TRBJ2-7 explains the end of the DNA better; the J call may be wrong. The germline V gene has CDR1 SGHDN and CDR2 FVKESK. The length of the CDR3 is 15 residues. In nucleotides, the CDR3 is TGTGCCAGCAGCCTATGGAAGGGGGCCGTGAGCGAGCAGTACTTC. Its protein product is CASSLWKGAVSEQYF.

CDR3 DNA sequence: TGTGCCAGCAGGAGCTACAATGAGCAGTTCTTC. Amino acids: CASRSYNEQFF. The genes are TRBV6-1 and TRBJ2-1; no clear D gene. The CDR3 consists of 11 residues. Germline V gene sequence: CDR1 MNHNS, CDR2 SASEGT. Trimming took 6 bases from V and 3 from J, leaving 3 bases between them.

The rearrangement links TRBV5-4 to TRBJ2-3; 9 bases are a match to TRBD2. The CDR3 spans 16 residues. Germline CDR1 reads SGHNT; CDR2 reads YYREEE (reference sequence). V dropped 0 bases and J dropped 4; count of bases not matched to a gene: 6. The chain's CDR3 is CASSLVLSGSSDTQYF. DNA for the CDR3: TGTGCCAGCAGCTTGGTCCTTAGCGGGAGCTCAGATACGCAGTATTTT.

The V call is TRBV30, the J call TRBJ1-5; D uncertain. CDR1 and CDR2 (germline): GTSNPN, SVGIG (reference sequence). The CDR3 has 13 residues. V gave up 7 bases and J gave up 5 bases, with 15 bases separating them. CDR3 bases: TGTGCCTTTAGGGCTGGATTTCATCAGCCCCAGCATTTT. Its translation: CAFRAGFHQPQHF.

This clone has a handful of counts. This chain links TRBV7-2 with TRBJ2-3; D unclear. The CDR3 loop spans 13 amino acids. CDR1 and CDR2 (germline): SGHTA, FQGNSA. V was shortened by 2 bases and J by 0 bases, with 3 bases between the two germline ends. The CDR3 protein is CASSLKSTDTQYF. The CDR3 DNA sequence: TGTGCCAGCAGCTTAAAAAGCACAGATACGCAGTATTTT.

On this clone: Other nucleotide sequences from this sample produce the same CDR3. The V gene is TRBV25-1, the J gene TRBJ2-5; 7 bases are shared with TRBD2. There are 14 residues in the CDR3. Germline V gives CDR1 MGHDK, CDR2 SYGVNS. The V segment lost 2 bases and the J segment 4 bases; nucleotides outside the gene matches: 4. CDR3 in amino acids: CASSEAGDGETQYF. DNA of the CDR3: TGTGCCAGCAGTGAAGCGGGAGACGGAGAGACCCAGTACTTC.

This chain uses TRBV29-1 with TRBJ2-1, with 7 bases fitting TRBD2. The CDR3 contains 14 residues. Germline loops: CDR1 SQVTM, CDR2 ANQGSEA. The J segment lost 6 bases and the V segment lost 5 bases, leaving 10 bases of the junction unmatched. The chain's CDR3 is CSVYRRELRNEQFF. CDR3 in DNA: TGCAGCGTTTATCGGCGGGAGTTGCGCAATGAGCAGTTCTTC.

The chain is built from TRBV19 and TRBJ1-4; D gene ambiguous. Trimming took off 6 bases at V and 5 bases at J, with 13 bases between the two ends. In germline, CDR1 is LNHDA, CDR2 SQIVND (reference sequence). This CDR3 has 14 residues. CDR3 protein: CASRTGRANEKLFF. The CDR3 DNA reads as TGTGCCAGTAGGACGGGTCGGGCCAATGAAAAACTGTTTTTT. Drawing the rest from reference TRBV19 and TRBJ1-4, the complete variable domain is DGGITQSPKYLFRKEGQNVTLSCEQNLNHDAMYWYRQDPGQGLRLIYYSQIVNDFQKGDIAEGYSVSREKKESFPLTVTSAQKNPTAFYLCASRTGRANEKLFFGSGTQLSVL.

The chain joins TRBV5-1 to TRBJ1-1, with 7 positions matching TRBD1. The CDR3 contains 14 residues. Germline loops: CDR1 SGHRS, CDR2 YFSETQ. The V gene end was trimmed by 4 bases and the J gene end by 5 bases; junction bases not matched to a gene: 8. The CDR3 protein is CASSVRQGSTEAFF. CDR3 sequence (DNA): TGCGCCAGCAGCGTGAGACAGGGTTCTACTGAAGCTTTCTTT.

The chain combines TRBV12-5 with TRBJ2-7; 7 nucleotides agree with TRBD1. CDR3 length: 14 residues. Germline V gives CDR1 LGHNT, CDR2 FRNRAP. After removal of 7 bases from V and 2 bases from J, the junction contained 8 bases not matched to a gene. CDR3 protein: CASARRTGPYEQYF. CDR3 DNA: TGTGCTAGTGCAAGAAGGACAGGCCCCTACGAGCAGTACTTC. The full variable domain, its missing parts supplied by reference TRBV12-5 and TRBJ2-7, is DARVTQTPRHKVTEMGQEVTMRCQPILGHNTVFWYRQTMMQGLELLAYFRNRAPLDDSGMPKDRFSAEMPDATLATLKIQPSEPRDSAVYFCASARRTGPYEQYFGPGTRLTVT.

This chain uses TRBV7-2 with TRBJ1-1; 8 bases are shared with TRBD1. J lost 3 bases, V lost 6 bases, and 3 bases had no gene match. CDR3 size: 13 residues. The germline CDR1 and CDR2 sequences are SGHTA and FQGNSA. This CDR3 reads CASRRGQDTEAFF. CDR3 coding DNA: TGTGCCAGCAGGCGGGGACAGGACACTGAAGCTTTCTTT.

The chain is built from TRBV11-2 and TRBJ2-5, with D perhaps TRBD2 (6 bases). CDR1 SGHAT and CDR2 FQNNGV come from the germline V gene. Trimming took off 1 base at V and 2 bases at J, with 8 bases between the two ends. The CDR3 covers 14 residues. The CDR3 reads CASSLAREQETQYF. As DNA, the CDR3 is TGTGCCAGCAGCTTAGCGCGGGAACAAGAGACCCAGTACTTC.

The CDR3 sequence: CASSSGQLDTQYF. The CDR3, as DNA: TGTGCCAGCAGTTCCGGACAGTTAGATACGCAGTATTTT. The chain couples TRBV28 to TRBJ2-3, with a tentative D call TRBD1 (6 bases). The length of the CDR3 is 13 residues. Between the trimmed V and J ends, which lost 4 bases and 5 bases, there was a span of 10 bases. Germline V gene lookup returns CDR1 MDHEN and CDR2 SYDVKM.

V is TRBV11-3 and J is TRBJ2-7, with TRBD1 identical over 10 bases. CDR3 size: 15 residues. The V and J ends lost 5 bases and 3 bases, in that order; junction bases with no gene match: 7. CDR1 is SGHNT and CDR2 is YENEEA in the germline V gene. This chain's CDR3 is CASSPGGDRGYEQYF. As DNA, the CDR3 is TGTGCCAGCAGCCCCGGCGGGGACAGGGGCTACGAGCAGTACTTC.